A single sample is the source of the 27 T cell receptor beta chains below, sequenced in a study of cytotoxic CD8 clonotypes in ibrutinib-treated CLL (dated by TCRdb to the early 2020s). The time point label on this specimen signifies: 12 months on ibrutinib. Preparation of the library involved the immunoSEQ multiplex PCR assay. Not all clones reach the TCRdb copy of this immuneACCESS table, which keeps in-frame sequences only. Checked studies attribute under half of the gap to unresolved V genes and leave the rest unexplained. Across this sample there are tens of thousands of clones, with about half seen only once. The top ten clones comprise over 25% of the sample. The sequences come from PBMCs, collected after 12 months of ibrutinib treatment. These receptors came from a human donor with chronic lymphocytic leukemia.

This clone has only a few counts. The V call is TRBV5-1, the J call TRBJ2-3; 16 bases map to TRBD2. The CDR3 is 20 residues long. Germline V gene data show CDR1 as SGHRS and CDR2 as YFSETQ. With 1 base clipped from V and 1 base from J, the junction kept 9 bases outside the gene matches. CDR3 coding DNA: TGCGCCAGCAGCTTGAGGTCCGGGACTAGCGGGAGGGCCGGCACAGATACGCAGTATTTT. Amino acid sequence: CASSLRSGTSGRAGTDTQYF. Full variable domain (outside the CDR3, taken from reference TRBV5-1 and TRBJ2-3): KAGVTQTPRYLIKTRGQQVTLSCSPISGHRSVSWYQQTPGQGLQFLFEYFSETQRNKGNFPGRFSGRQFSNSRSEMNVSTLELGDSALYLCASSLRSGTSGRAGTDTQYFGPGTRLTVL.

The chain links TRBV13 to TRBJ1-1; D is uncertain. V shed 7 bases and J shed 0 bases, with 9 bases lying between them. Germline assignment: CDR1 PRHDT and CDR2 FYEKMQ (reference sequence). The CDR3 covers 13 residues. CDR3 region: CASKVKMNTEAFF. The CDR3 DNA sequence: TGTGCCAGCAAGGTGAAGATGAACACTGAAGCTTTCTTT. The full variable domain, in which reference TRBV13 and TRBJ1-1 provide the parts outside the CDR3, is AAGVIQSPRHLIKEKRETATLKCYPIPRHDTVYWYQQGPGQDPQFLISFYEKMQSDKGSIPDRFSAQQFSDYHSELNMSSLELGDSALYFCASKVKMNTEAFFGQGTRLTVV.

The genes are TRBV5-5 and TRBJ1-4; D may be TRBD1 (6 bases). The CDR3 consists of 17 residues. V lost 4 bases to trimming and J lost 5 bases, with 21 bases between them. Per the germline V gene, CDR1 is SGHKS and CDR2 is YYEKEE (reference sequence). The CDR3 DNA is TGTGCCAGCAGCCAACGCGAGCAGGGGCTAAGGAATGAAAAACTGTTTTTT. Translating gives CASSQREQGLRNEKLFF.

This chain joins TRBV7-9 and TRBJ1-2; TRBD1 matches 10 bases. Trimming removed 5 bases from V and 5 bases from J; junction bases left unmatched: 2. This CDR3 region has 13 residues. Germline V gene data show CDR1 as SEHNR and CDR2 as FQNEAQ (reference sequence). The CDR3 loop reads CASSKGQGYGYTF. The CDR3 coding sequence is TGTGCCAGCAGCAAGGGACAGGGGTATGGCTACACCTTC.

The chain couples TRBV25-1 to TRBJ1-4; D perhaps matches TRBD1 (6 bases). This CDR3 is 15 amino acids long. Germline lookup yields CDR1 MGHDK and CDR2 SYGVNS. V was shortened by 6 bases and J by 11 bases, with 22 bases between the two germline ends. The CDR3 protein is CASRKGGGAAGKLFF. DNA of the CDR3: TGTGCCAGCAGAAAAGGGGGGGGCGCCGCCGGGAAACTGTTTTTT.

This chain connects TRBV19 to TRBJ2-6; D remains ambiguous. The CDR3 length is 14 residues. V lost 5 bases and J lost 0, with 5 bases in between. In germline, CDR1 is LNHDA, CDR2 SQIVND (reference sequence). The CDR3, as DNA: TGTGCCAGTAGTTTCGCCTCTGGGGCCAACGTCCTGACTTTC. Translated: CASSFASGANVLTF.

This clone has a handful of counts. The rearrangement links TRBV5-1 to TRBJ1-5, with 7 bases identical to TRBD1. J was trimmed by 7 bases and V by 4 bases; bases with no gene match: 8. This CDR3 is built from 14 residues. Germline assignment: CDR1 SGHRS and CDR2 YFSETQ. CDR3 amino acids: CASSTRTGSQPQHF. The CDR3 DNA sequence: TGCGCCAGCAGCACCCGGACAGGTTCCCAGCCCCAGCATTTT. The full variable domain, with the rest looked up from reference TRBV5-1 and TRBJ1-5, is KAGVTQTPRYLIKTRGQQVTLSCSPISGHRSVSWYQQTPGQGLQFLFEYFSETQRNKGNFPGRFSGRQFSNSRSEMNVSTLELGDSALYLCASSTRTGSQPQHFGDGTRLSIL.

The chain couples TRBV27 to TRBJ2-7; 10 bases fit TRBD1. V gave up 2 bases and J gave up 7 bases; unmatched junction bases: 2. Germline-derived CDR1 and CDR2 are MNHEY and SMNVEV (reference sequence). This CDR3 comprises 13 residues. The CDR3: CASSLTDRGEQYF. The CDR3 nucleotides are TGTGCCAGCAGTTTAACGGACAGGGGGGAGCAGTACTTC.

This clone was counted a few times. V usage is TRBV28 and J usage is TRBJ1-2; D remains unclear. The CDR3 covers 14 residues. Germline CDR1 reads MDHEN; CDR2 reads SYDVKM. Trimming took off 5 bases at V and 1 base at J, with 11 bases between the two ends. The CDR3 protein is CASSPLSSNYGYTF. CDR3 sequence (DNA): TGTGCCAGCAGTCCTCTCTCTAGTAACTATGGCTACACCTTC.

This clone was seen a handful of times. The chain is built from TRBV6-8 and TRBJ2-5; tentative D call: TRBD2 (5 bases). CDR3 length: 11 residues. Germline V gives CDR1 MNHGY, CDR2 SAAAGT. The germline V and J ends were trimmed by 6 bases and 5 bases, with 7 bases remaining between them. The CDR3 region is CASRGGETQYF. CDR3 DNA: TGTGCCAGCAGAGGCGGGGAGACCCAGTACTTC.

This clone was seen a handful of times. The chain is built from TRBV29-1 and TRBJ2-7; perhaps TRBD2 as D (6 bases). The CDR3 sequence is 12 residues long. V was shortened by 3 bases and J by 2 bases, with 8 bases between the two germline ends. The germline gives CDR1 SQVTM, CDR2 ANQGSEA. The CDR3 loop is CSVEGRTYEQYF. The DNA of the CDR3 is TGCAGCGTTGAGGGGAGGACCTACGAGCAGTACTTC.

This clone has only a few counts. A far larger clone is one base from this, pointing to a likely read error. The V call is TRBV5-3, the J call TRBJ1-2, with D unclear. TRBV5-3 is sorted into the ORF group, with uncertain function. The CDR3 extends over 13 amino acids. Trimming cost V 2 bases and J 2 bases, with 7 bases left between them. The CDR3 coding sequence is TGTGCCAGAAGCTTAGACGGGAACTATGGCTACACCTTC. Protein sequence: CARSLDGNYGYTF.

The rearrangement uses TRBV19 and TRBJ1-1; D possibly corresponds to TRBD1 (5 bases). The ends were cut back, 1 base at V and 0 bases at J, with 6 bases in the middle. The CDR3 has 14 residues. From germline, CDR1 is LNHDA and CDR2 SQIVND (reference sequence). The CDR3 is CASSIGGVNTEAFF. The DNA of the CDR3 is TGTGCCAGTAGTATAGGGGGGGTGAACACTGAAGCTTTCTTT.

The rearrangement links TRBV14 to TRBJ2-1; D possibly uses TRBD1 or TRBD2 (5 bases each). CDR1 is SGHDN, CDR2 FVKESK, per germline. The CDR3 is 15 amino acids. V was pared by 1 base and J by 9 bases, with 16 bases between. CDR3 loop: CASSQGGIRFGEQFF. CDR3 DNA sequence: TGTGCCAGCAGCCAAGGGGGGATTCGGTTCGGTGAGCAGTTCTTC.

The gene calls are TRBV7-9 and TRBJ1-1; TRBD1 aligns across 7 bases. This CDR3 has 12 amino acids. Germline loops: CDR1 SEHNR, CDR2 FQNEAQ (reference sequence). V was clipped by 5 bases and J by 7 bases; unmatched bases: 4. CDR3 in DNA: TGTGCCAGCAGCCTGACAGGGAATGAAGCTTTCTTT. Translation: CASSLTGNEAFF.

V and J are TRBV9 and TRBJ1-2, with a tentative D call TRBD1 (5 bases). The CDR3 runs to 13 residues. Germline V gene data show CDR1 as SGDLS and CDR2 as YYNGEE. Trimming cost V 1 base and J 3 bases, with 7 bases left between them. The CDR3 nucleotides read TGTGCCAGCAGCGTATCAGGGTACTATGGCTACACCTTC. Translated: CASSVSGYYGYTF.

V usage is TRBV4-2 and J usage is TRBJ2-3, with 9 bases matching TRBD2. Per germline, CDR1 LGHNA and CDR2 YNFKEQ. The junction had 7 bases not matched to a gene; V was cut back by 1 base and J by 2 bases. CDR3 length: 17 residues. The CDR3 DNA reads as TGTGCCAGCAGCCAAGGCCGACTAGCGGAGAACACAGATACGCAGTATTTT. Translated: CASSQGRLAENTDTQYF.

This clone was picked up a small number of times. The CDR3 region has the DNA TGTGCCAGCAGCTCGGGACTAAACACCGGGGAGCTGTTTTTT. Translating it yields CASSSGLNTGELFF. The gene calls are TRBV7-3 and TRBJ2-2; TRBD2 aligns across 7 bases. V lost 4 bases and J lost 2; bases outside the gene matches: 1. Germline V gene lookup returns CDR1 SGHTA and CDR2 FQGTGA. This CDR3 contains 14 residues.

The J gene is TRBJ1-1, the V gene TRBV5-1; no firm D call. V lost 0 bases and J 2 bases, leaving 8 bases between the germline ends. From germline, CDR1 is SGHRS and CDR2 YFSETQ. CDR3 size: 14 residues. CDR3 nucleotide sequence: TGCGCCAGCAGCTTGGCGCAGACTAACACTGAAGCTTTCTTT. As protein: CASSLAQTNTEAFF.

This clone was recorded a few times. V is TRBV4-1 and J is TRBJ1-5, with a weak D call TRBD1 (5 bases). The length of the CDR3 is 15 residues. V was clipped by 0 bases and J by 3 bases, with 9 bases between them. CDR1 is MGHRA and CDR2 is YSYEKL in the germline V gene. CDR3 sequence (DNA): TGCGCCAGCAGCCAAGAATGGGGGAACAATCAGCCCCAGCATTTT. It encodes CASSQEWGNNQPQHF.

The V and J genes are TRBV27 and TRBJ2-1; 8 bases agree with TRBD2. This CDR3 spans 15 amino acids. Germline CDR1 reads MNHEY; CDR2 reads SMNVEV (reference sequence). Trimming at V came to 5 bases and at J to 5 bases, leaving 8 bases not matched to a gene. This chain's CDR3 is CASSPVLAGNNEQFF. The DNA for the CDR3 is TGTGCCAGCAGTCCCGTCCTAGCGGGCAACAATGAGCAGTTCTTC.

The chain combines TRBV4-2 with TRBJ2-3; 8 bases line up with TRBD2. Germline CDR1 and CDR2: LGHNA and YNFKEQ. Trimming took 2 bases from V and 2 from J; bases not matched to a gene: 3. This CDR3 region has 15 residues. CDR3 sequence (DNA): TGTGCCAGCAGCCAATCGGGAGGGATCACAGATACGCAGTATTTT. This codes for CASSQSGGITDTQYF.

This sequence joins TRBV19 and TRBJ1-3, with 7 bases matching TRBD1. V was clipped by 4 bases and J by 1 base; unmatched bases: 10. CDR3 length: 17 amino acids. Germline CDR1 LNHDA, CDR2 SQIVND (reference sequence). CDR3 loop: CASSTWDSRGSGNTIYF. The CDR3 DNA reads TGTGCCAGTAGTACCTGGGACAGTCGGGGGTCTGGAAACACCATATATTTT.

The DNA of the CDR3 is TGCGCCAGCAGCTTGGTTACAGGGGGGACATACGAGCAGTACTTC. Its protein is CASSLVTGGTYEQYF. This chain uses TRBV5-1 with TRBJ2-7; 8 bases are shared with TRBD1. This CDR3 has 15 amino acids. Germline trimming cut 0 bases from V and 4 bases from J; bases unmatched to any gene: 6. Germline CDR1 and CDR2: SGHRS and YFSETQ. The full variable domain, its missing parts supplied by reference TRBV5-1 and TRBJ2-7, is KAGVTQTPRYLIKTRGQQVTLSCSPISGHRSVSWYQQTPGQGLQFLFEYFSETQRNKGNFPGRFSGRQFSNSRSEMNVSTLELGDSALYLCASSLVTGGTYEQYFGPGTRLTVT.

This clone was counted between two and nine times. The chain links TRBV28 to TRBJ2-7; the match to TRBD1 covers 9 bases. The germline CDR1 and CDR2 sequences are MDHEN and SYDVKM. The CDR3 is made up of 14 amino acids. V lost 7 bases and J lost 4; bases outside the gene matches: 8. CDR3 region: CASITTGGVYEQYF. Here the CDR3 DNA reads TGTGCCAGCATTACAACAGGGGGCGTGTACGAGCAGTACTTC.

The rearrangement joins TRBV9 to TRBJ1-3; D might be TRBD1 (6 bases). The length of the CDR3 is 13 residues. With 3 bases removed from V and 4 bases from J, the gap between germline ends came to 8 bases. Germline assignment: CDR1 SGDLS and CDR2 YYNGEE. CDR3 residues: CASSATGGNTIYF. In DNA, the CDR3 is TGTGCCAGCAGCGCCACAGGGGGAAACACCATATATTTT.

The V gene is TRBV29-1, the J gene TRBJ1-4, with D tentatively TRBD1 (6 bases). This CDR3 contains 14 residues. Germline CDR1 and CDR2: SQVTM and ANQGSEA. With 4 bases removed from V and 7 bases from J, the gap between germline ends came to 16 bases. In DNA form, the CDR3 reads TGCAGCGTTGGGGGGGCTGGGTTGAGTGAAAAACTGTTTTTT. Amino acid sequence: CSVGGAGLSEKLFF.